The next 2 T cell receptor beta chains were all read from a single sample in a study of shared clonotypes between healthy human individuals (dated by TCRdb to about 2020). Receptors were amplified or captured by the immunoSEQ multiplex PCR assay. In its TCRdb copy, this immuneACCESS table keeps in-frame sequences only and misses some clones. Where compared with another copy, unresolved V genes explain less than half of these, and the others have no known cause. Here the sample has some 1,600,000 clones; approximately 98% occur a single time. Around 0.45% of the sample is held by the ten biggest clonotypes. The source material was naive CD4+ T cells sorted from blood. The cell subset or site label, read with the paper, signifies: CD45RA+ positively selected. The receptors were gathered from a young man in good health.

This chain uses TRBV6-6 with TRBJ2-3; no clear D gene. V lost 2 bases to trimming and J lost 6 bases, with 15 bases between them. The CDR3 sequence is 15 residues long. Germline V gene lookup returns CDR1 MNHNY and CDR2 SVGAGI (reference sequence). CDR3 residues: CASSYTAVIRDTQYF. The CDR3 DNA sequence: TGTGCCAGCAGTTACACGGCAGTCATAAGGGATACGCAGTATTTT.

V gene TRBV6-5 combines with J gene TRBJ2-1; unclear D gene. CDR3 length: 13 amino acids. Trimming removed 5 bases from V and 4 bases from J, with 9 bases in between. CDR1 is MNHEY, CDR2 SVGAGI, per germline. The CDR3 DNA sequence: TGTGCCAGCAGTCCCACCGCTTACAATGAGCAGTTCTTC. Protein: CASSPTAYNEQFF.